This T cell receptor beta chain was obtained from a study of cytomegalovirus exposure and HLA in healthy donors. Study results and caveats: A later analysis linked a missense DCLRE1C variant to TCR beta V- and J-gene trimming. Among the most significant clusters, several appeared linked to common viral pathogens in a later analysis. The dataset shows that most TCR sequences were rare, while some public TCRs occurred in many donors.

Remarks on this clone: The antigen remains undetermined. Other nucleotide sequences from this sample produce the same CDR3.

The primer mix had 60 Vbeta and 13 Jbeta primers. TCRdb keeps only in-frame clones here, not all; method: immunoSEQ multiplex PCR. The data show 90,000 to 150,000 clones, with 75% to 90% seen just once and about 1.8% held by the top ten. All donors participated as healthy donors of bone marrow. There are 15 residues in the CDR3. Germline trimming cut 6 bases from V and 3 bases from J; bases unmatched to any gene: 8. Germline loops: CDR1 MNHNY, CDR2 SVGAGI (reference sequence). The sample was PBMCs. This TCR came from a man in his forties in good health and CMV-seronegative. The rearrangement joins TRBV6-6 to TRBJ1-5, with 7 bases identical to TRBD1. The CDR3 DNA is TGTGCCAGCAGCGGGCAGGGGGTTAACAATCAGCCCCAGCATTTT. Translating it yields CASSGQGVNNQPQHF.